This T cell receptor beta chain was recorded in a study of chemoradiotherapy in HPV16-positive cancers. The V gene's germline CDR1 is SEHNR and CDR2 FQNEAQ (reference sequence). The V and J ends lost 0 bases and 4 bases respectively, with 12 bases between them. The CDR3 has 15 amino acids. Measured with immunoSEQ multiplex PCR; TCRdb has only the in-frame clones, and not every one. The sample carries 30,000 to 35,000 clones, 80% to 90% recorded once. The source material was blood, sampled from a patient who underwent chemoradiotherapy. This chain joins TRBV7-9 and TRBJ1-1; D may be TRBD1 (6 bases). This TCR was recovered from a human donor with HPV-associated anogenital cancer. The CDR3 sequence: CASSLAGGGGTEAFF. CDR3 in DNA: TGTGCCAGCAGCTTAGCGGGCGGGGGCGGCACTGAAGCTTTCTTT.